The next 3 T cell receptor beta chains were all read from a single sample in a study of blood T cells in healthy people across ages. Combining a sample-barcoded 5' primer with a J-beta primer mix, a second PCR ran for roughly 7 to 12 cycles. Each CDR3 protein is one row after TCRdb ran MiXCR on the 5' RACE reads. Of under 1,000,000 distinct CDR3 sequences in the sample, roughly 40% were seen once. Sequencing was done on a sample of blood. These receptors originate from a man between 18 and 35 years old in good health.

The sample holds a few counts of this clonotype. The chain recombines TRBV5-1 with TRBJ2-1, with D maybe TRBD1 (5 bases). The DNA end is more similar to TRBJ2-7, so the J call may be wrong. The germline V gene has CDR1 SGHRS and CDR2 YFSETQ. This CDR3 region has 18 residues. In DNA form, the CDR3 reads TGCGCCAGCAGCTTGGCCCCAGGGCAGAAATTCTCCTACAATGAGCAGTACTTC. As protein: CASSLAPGQKFSYNEQYF.

The V and J genes are TRBV3-1 and TRBJ1-5; the D gene is possibly TRBD1 (5 bases). V was pared by 3 bases and J by 0 bases, with 15 bases between. CDR1 is LGHDT and CDR2 is YNNKEL in the germline V gene (reference sequence). The CDR3 length is 17 residues. The CDR3 DNA reads as TGTGCCAGCAGCCACCGGGGGATCACCCCTAGCAATCAGCCCCAGCATTTT. Its translation is CASSHRGITPSNQPQHF. Together with reference TRBV3-1 and TRBJ1-5, the CDR3 gives the full variable domain: DTAVSQTPKYLVTQMGNDKSIKCEQNLGHDTMYWYKQDSKKFLKIMFSYNNKELIINETVPNRFSPKSPDKAHLNLHINSLELGDSAVYFCASSHRGITPSNQPQHFGDGTRLSIL.

The chain employs TRBV7-9 and TRBJ1-1; D gene uncertain. This CDR3 has 13 residues. Germline assignment: CDR1 SEHNR and CDR2 FQNEAQ (reference sequence). V was shortened by 0 bases and J by 7 bases, with 9 bases between the two germline ends. The CDR3 protein is CASSLALRGEAFF. The CDR3 coding sequence is TGTGCCAGCAGCTTAGCCTTACGGGGTGAAGCTTTCTTT.